This T cell receptor (beta chain) was recorded in a study of blood T cells in healthy people across ages. Sample-barcoded 5' priming and a J-beta primer mix drove a second PCR of about 7 to 12 cycles. Each cDNA molecule carried a tag from a template-switch adaptor that contained 12 random nucleotides. TCRdb used MiXCR to reprocess the 5' RACE reads, holding one entry per CDR3 protein. Of about 670,000 distinct CDR3 sequences listed, 40% to 45% are singletons. This CDR3 region has 14 residues. Germline CDR1 is LGHNT and CDR2 is FRNRAP. This clonotype has a handful of counts. Compared with germline, one end of the junction differs, possibly owing to a read error.

The TCR was taken from a man at least 80 years old in good health. This chain uses TRBV12-5 with TRBJ2-6, with D possibly matching TRBD2 (6 bases). Material for sequencing was blood. CDR3 region: CASASGVGATVLTF. The CDR3 nucleotides read TGTGCTAGTGCTTCGGGAGTTGGGGCCACCGTCCTGACTTTC. The variable domain in full, with the rest retrieved from reference TRBV12-5 and TRBJ2-6, is DARVTQTPRHKVTEMGQEVTMRCQPILGHNTVFWYRQTMMQGLELLAYFRNRAPLDDSGMPKDRFSAEMPDATLATLKIQPSEPRDSAVYFCASASGVGATVLTFGAGSRLTVL.